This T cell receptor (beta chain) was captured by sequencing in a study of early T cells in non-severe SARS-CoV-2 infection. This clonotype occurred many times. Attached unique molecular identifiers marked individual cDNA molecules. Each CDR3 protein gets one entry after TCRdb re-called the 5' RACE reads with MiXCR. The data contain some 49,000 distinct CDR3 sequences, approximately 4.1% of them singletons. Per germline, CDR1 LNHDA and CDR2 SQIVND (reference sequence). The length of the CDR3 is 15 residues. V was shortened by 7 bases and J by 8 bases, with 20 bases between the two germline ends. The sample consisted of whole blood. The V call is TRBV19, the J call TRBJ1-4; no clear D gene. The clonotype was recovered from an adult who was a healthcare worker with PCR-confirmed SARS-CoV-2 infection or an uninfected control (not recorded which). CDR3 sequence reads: CASNFAVGNKEKLFF. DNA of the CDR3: TGTGCCAGTAATTTCGCGGTTGGAAACAAGGAAAAACTGTTTTTT. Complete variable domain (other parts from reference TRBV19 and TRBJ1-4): DGGITQSPKYLFRKEGQNVTLSCEQNLNHDAMYWYRQDPGQGLRLIYYSQIVNDFQKGDIAEGYSVSREKKESFPLTVTSAQKNPTAFYLCASNFAVGNKEKLFFGSGTQLSVL.